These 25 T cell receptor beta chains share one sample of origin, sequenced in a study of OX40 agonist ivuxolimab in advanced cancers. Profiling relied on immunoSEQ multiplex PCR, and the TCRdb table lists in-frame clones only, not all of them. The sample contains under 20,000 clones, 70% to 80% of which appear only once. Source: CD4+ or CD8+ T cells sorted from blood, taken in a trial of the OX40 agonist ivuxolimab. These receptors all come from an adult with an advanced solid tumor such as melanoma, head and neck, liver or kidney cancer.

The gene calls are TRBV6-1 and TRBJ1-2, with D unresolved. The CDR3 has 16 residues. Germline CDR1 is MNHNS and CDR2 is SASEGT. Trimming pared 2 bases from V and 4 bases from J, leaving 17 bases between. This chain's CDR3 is CASSERTERSLYGYTF. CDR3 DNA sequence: TGTGCCAGCAGTGAAAGGACCGAGAGGAGTCTCTATGGCTACACCTTC.

CDR3 loop: CASSRDGPSPLHF. CDR3 in DNA: TGTGCCAGCAGCCGGGACGGCCCCTCACCCCTCCACTTT. J is TRBJ1-6 and V is TRBV14, with a weak D call TRBD1 (5 bases). The CDR3 is made up of 13 amino acids. Trimming shortened V by 4 bases and J by 10 bases, and 11 bases separated the two germline ends. CDR1 SGHDN and CDR2 FVKESK come from the germline V gene.

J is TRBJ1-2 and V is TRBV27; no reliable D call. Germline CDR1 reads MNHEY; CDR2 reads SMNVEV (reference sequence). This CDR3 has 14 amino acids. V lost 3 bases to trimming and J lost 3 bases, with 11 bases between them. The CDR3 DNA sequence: TGTGCCAGCAGTTTTTCAGGAAGGGACTATGGCTACACCTTC. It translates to CASSFSGRDYGYTF.

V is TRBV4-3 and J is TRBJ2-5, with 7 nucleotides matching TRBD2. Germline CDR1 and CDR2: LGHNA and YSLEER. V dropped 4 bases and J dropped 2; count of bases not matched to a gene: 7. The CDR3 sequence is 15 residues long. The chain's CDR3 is CASSPHGGDQETQYF. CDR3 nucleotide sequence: TGCGCCAGCAGCCCCCATGGGGGGGATCAAGAGACCCAGTACTTC.

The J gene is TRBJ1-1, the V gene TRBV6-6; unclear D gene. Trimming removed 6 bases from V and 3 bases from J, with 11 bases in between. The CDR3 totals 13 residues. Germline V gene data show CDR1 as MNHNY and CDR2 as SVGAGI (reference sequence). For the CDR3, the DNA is TGTGCCAGCAGACCCCTGGCCCACACTGAAGCTTTCTTT. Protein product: CASRPLAHTEAFF.

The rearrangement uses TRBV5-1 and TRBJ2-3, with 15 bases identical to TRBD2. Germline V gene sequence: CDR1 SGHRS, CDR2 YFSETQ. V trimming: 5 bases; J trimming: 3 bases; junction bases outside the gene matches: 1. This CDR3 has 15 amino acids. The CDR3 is CASRGLAGGTDTQYF. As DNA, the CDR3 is TGCGCCAGCAGGGGACTAGCGGGGGGTACAGATACGCAGTATTTT.

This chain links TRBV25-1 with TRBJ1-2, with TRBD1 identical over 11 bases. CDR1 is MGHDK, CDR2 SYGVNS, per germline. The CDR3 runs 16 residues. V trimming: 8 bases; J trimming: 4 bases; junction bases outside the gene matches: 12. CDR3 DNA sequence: TGTGCCAGCTCCCCAGGACAGGGGGCGCCCCTCTATGGCTACACCTTC. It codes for CASSPGQGAPLYGYTF.

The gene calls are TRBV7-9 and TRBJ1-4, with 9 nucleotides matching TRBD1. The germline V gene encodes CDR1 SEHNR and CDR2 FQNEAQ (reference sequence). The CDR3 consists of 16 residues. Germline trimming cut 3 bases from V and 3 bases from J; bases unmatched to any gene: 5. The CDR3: CASSFHGTGPNEKLFF. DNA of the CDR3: TGTGCCAGCAGCTTTCATGGGACAGGGCCTAATGAAAAACTGTTTTTT.

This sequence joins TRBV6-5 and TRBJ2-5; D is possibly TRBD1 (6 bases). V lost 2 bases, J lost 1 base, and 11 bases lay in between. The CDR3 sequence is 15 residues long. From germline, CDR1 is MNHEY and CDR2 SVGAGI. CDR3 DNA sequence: TGTGCCAGCAGTTACGGGGGCCTGGTCCAAGAGACCCAGTACTTC. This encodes CASSYGGLVQETQYF.

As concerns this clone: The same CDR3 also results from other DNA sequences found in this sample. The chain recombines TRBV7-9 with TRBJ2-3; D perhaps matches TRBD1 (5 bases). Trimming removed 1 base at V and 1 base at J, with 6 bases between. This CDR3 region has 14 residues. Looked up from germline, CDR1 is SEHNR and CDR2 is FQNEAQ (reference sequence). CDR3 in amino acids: CASSLVGGTDTQYF. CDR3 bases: TGTGCCAGCAGCTTAGTAGGGGGCACAGATACGCAGTATTTT.

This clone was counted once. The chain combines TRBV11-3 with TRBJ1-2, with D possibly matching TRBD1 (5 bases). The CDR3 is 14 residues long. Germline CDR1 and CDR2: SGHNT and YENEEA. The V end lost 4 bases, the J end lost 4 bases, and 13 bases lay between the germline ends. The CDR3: CASSSGEGSYGYTF. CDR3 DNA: TGTGCCAGCAGCTCCGGGGAGGGGAGCTATGGCTACACCTTC.

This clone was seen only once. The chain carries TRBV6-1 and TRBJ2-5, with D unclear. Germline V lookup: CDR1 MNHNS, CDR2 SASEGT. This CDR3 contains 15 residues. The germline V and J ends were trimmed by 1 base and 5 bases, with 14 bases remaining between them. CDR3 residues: CASSEGARVVETQYF. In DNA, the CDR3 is TGTGCCAGCAGTGAAGGGGCAAGGGTTGTGGAGACCCAGTACTTC.

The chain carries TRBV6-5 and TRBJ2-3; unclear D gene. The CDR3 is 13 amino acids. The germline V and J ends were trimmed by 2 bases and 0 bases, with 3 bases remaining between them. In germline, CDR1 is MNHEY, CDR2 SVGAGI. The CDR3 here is CASSYTSTDTQYF. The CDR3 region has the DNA TGTGCCAGCAGTTACACTAGCACAGATACGCAGTATTTT.

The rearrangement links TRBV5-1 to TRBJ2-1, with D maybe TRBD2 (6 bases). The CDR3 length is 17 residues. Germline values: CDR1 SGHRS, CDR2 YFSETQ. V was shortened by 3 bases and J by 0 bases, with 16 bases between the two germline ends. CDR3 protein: CASSYPEEGSSYNEQFF. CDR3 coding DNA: TGCGCCAGCAGCTACCCTGAGGAGGGCAGCTCCTACAATGAGCAGTTCTTC.

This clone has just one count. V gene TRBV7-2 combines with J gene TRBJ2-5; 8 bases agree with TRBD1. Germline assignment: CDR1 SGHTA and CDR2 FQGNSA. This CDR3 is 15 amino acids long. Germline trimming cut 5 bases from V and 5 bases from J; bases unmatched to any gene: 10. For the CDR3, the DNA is TGTGCCAGCAGCCATCCCCAGGGGGCGAGGGAGACCCAGTACTTC. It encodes CASSHPQGARETQYF.

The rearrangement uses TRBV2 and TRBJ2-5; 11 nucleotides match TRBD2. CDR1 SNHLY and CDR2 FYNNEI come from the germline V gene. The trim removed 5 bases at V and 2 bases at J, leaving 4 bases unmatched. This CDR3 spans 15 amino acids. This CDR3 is CASSILAGGQETQYF. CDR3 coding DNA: TGTGCCAGCAGTATCCTAGCGGGGGGACAAGAGACCCAGTACTTC.

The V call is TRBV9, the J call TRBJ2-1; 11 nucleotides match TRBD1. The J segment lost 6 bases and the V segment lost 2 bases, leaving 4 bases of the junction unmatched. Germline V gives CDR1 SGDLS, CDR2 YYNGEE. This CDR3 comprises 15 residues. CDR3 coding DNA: TGTGCCAGCAGCGTGTCCGGGACAGGGGGCAATGAGCAGTTCTTC. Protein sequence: CASSVSGTGGNEQFF.

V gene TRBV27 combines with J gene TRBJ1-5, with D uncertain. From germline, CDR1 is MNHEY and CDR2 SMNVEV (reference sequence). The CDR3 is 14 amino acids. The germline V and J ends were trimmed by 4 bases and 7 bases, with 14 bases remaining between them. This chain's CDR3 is CASSSFSSGQPQHF. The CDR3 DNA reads TGTGCCAGCAGTTCCTTCTCCAGTGGACAGCCCCAGCATTTT.

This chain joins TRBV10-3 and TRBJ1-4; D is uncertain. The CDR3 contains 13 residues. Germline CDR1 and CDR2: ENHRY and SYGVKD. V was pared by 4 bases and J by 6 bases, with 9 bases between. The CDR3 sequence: CAISGAEDEKLFF. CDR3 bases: TGTGCCATCAGTGGGGCCGAGGATGAAAAACTGTTTTTT.

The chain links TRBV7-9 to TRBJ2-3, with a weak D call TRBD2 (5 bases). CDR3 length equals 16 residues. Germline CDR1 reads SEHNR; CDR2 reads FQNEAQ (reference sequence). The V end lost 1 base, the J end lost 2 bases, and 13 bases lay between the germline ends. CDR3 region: CASSLGRGLNTDTQYF. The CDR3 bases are TGTGCCAGCAGCTTAGGTCGAGGGTTAAACACAGATACGCAGTATTTT.

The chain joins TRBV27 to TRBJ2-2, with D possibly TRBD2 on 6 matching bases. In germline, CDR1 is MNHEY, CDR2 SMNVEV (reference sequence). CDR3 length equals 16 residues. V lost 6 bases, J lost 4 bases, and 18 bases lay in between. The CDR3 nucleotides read TGTGCCAGCAGCTCCCTCGGGAGCTGGAGCACCGGGGAGCTGTTTTTT. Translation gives CASSSLGSWSTGELFF.

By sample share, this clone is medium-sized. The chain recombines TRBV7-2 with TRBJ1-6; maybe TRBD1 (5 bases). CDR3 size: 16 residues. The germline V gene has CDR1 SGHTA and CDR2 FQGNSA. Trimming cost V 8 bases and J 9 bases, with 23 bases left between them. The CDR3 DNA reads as TGTGCCAGCCGGACGGGGCCCCCAGGGCTAGGTTCACCCCTCCACTTT. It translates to CASRTGPPGLGSPLHF.

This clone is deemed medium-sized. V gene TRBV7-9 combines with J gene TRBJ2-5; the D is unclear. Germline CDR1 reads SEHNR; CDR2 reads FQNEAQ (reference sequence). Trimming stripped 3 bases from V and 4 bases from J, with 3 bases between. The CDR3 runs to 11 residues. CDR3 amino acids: CASSFGETQYF. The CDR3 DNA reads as TGTGCCAGCAGCTTCGGAGAGACCCAGTACTTC.

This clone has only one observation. The DNA for the CDR3 is TGTGCCAGCAGCTTGGGACAGGGTAGAGGAGAGACCCAGTACTTC. It specifies CASSLGQGRGETQYF. The chain employs TRBV5-6 and TRBJ2-5; 7 nucleotides line up with TRBD1. The CDR3 is 15 amino acids. J lost 4 bases, V lost 0 bases, and 6 bases had no gene match. In germline, CDR1 is SGHDT, CDR2 YYEEEE. The full variable domain, with the rest looked up from reference TRBV5-6 and TRBJ2-5, is DAGVTQSPTHLIKTRGQQVTLRCSPKSGHDTVSWYQQALGQGPQFIFQYYEEEERQRGNFPDRFSGHQFPNYSSELNVNALLLGDSALYLCASSLGQGRGETQYFGPGTRLLVL.

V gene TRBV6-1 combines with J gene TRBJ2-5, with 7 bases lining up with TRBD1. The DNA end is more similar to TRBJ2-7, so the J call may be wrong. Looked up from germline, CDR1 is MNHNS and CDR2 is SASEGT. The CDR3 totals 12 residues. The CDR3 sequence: CASMGQSREQYF. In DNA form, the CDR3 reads TGTGCCAGCATGGGACAGTCCCGCGAGCAGTACTTC.